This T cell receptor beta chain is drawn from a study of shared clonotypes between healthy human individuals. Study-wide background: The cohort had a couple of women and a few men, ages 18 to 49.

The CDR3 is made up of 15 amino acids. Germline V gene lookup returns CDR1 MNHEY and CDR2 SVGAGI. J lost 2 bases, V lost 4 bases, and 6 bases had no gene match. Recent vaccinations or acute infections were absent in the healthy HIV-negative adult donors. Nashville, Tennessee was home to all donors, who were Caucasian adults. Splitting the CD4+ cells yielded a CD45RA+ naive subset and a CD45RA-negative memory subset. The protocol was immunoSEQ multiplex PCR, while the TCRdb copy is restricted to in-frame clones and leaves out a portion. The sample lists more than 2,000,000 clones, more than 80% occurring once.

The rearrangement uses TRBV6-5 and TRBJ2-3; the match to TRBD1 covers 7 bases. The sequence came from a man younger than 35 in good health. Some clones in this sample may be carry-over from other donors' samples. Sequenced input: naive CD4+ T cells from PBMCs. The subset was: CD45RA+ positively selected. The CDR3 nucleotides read TGTGCCAGCAGTTCCGGGACAGTCATCACAGATACGCAGTATTTT. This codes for CASSSGTVITDTQYF.